A selection of T cell receptor beta chains follows, all from one sample in a study of OX40 agonist ivuxolimab in advanced cancers. TCRdb keeps only in-frame clones here, not all; method: immunoSEQ multiplex PCR. Here the sample spans 53,000 or so clones, about 88% being singletons. The source was CD4+ or CD8+ T cells sorted from blood, collected in a trial of the OX40 agonist ivuxolimab. These receptors all come from an adult with an advanced solid tumor such as melanoma, head and neck, liver or kidney cancer. The CDR3 runs from the conserved cysteine through the conserved F or W. A D gene is named only where the DNA matches it firmly. Clone size is shown for a subset of rows, as once, few, many or a class of expanded clone.

abundance	d_gene	j_gene	v_gene	len	CDR3aa	CDR3nt
.	TRBD1	TRBJ2-2	TRBV30	14	CAWKRNQGVGELFF	TGTGCCTGGAAACGAAACCAGGGGGTCGGGGAGCTGTTTTTT
.	.	TRBJ2-4	TRBV30	12	CAWSRDQNIQYF	TGTGCCTGGAGTCGGGACCAAAACATTCAGTACTTC
many	.	TRBJ2-2	TRBV19	14	CASSIEAEGRELFF	TGTGCCAGTAGTATAGAGGCGGAAGGCAGGGAGCTGTTTTTT
.	.	TRBJ2-5	TRBV30	11	CAWKLRETQYF	TGTGCCTGGAAACTTCGCGAGACCCAGTACTTC
.	.	TRBJ2-2	TRBV6-6	13	CAHGTVNTGELFF	TGTGCCCATGGGACGGTGAACACCGGGGAGCTGTTTTTT
few	.	TRBJ2-3	TRBV20-1	10	CSGGTDTQYF	TGCAGTGGAGGCACAGATACGCAGTATTTT
.	.	TRBJ1-5	TRBV7-2	14	CASSLKFGNQPQHF	TGTGCCAGCAGCCTGAAGTTCGGCAATCAGCCCCAGCATTTT
.	.	TRBJ1-2	TRBV19	14	CASSIETDHYGYTF	TGTGCCAGTAGTATAGAGACAGACCACTATGGCTACACCTTC
few	TRBD1	TRBJ2-7	TRBV4-1	15	CASSQGTGGTYEQYF	TGCGCCAGCAGCCAAGGGACAGGGGGTACCTACGAGCAGTACTTC
.	.	TRBJ1-2	TRBV14	14	CASSQIGQNYGYTF	TGTGCCAGCAGCCAAATCGGGCAGAACTATGGCTACACCTTC